The 24 T cell receptor beta chains below all came from one sample that was sequenced in a study of blood T cell repertoires in COVID-19. Libraries were prepared by immunoSEQ multiplex PCR; TCRdb keeps only in-frame clonotypes and omits some of them. The sample lists about 50,000 clones; approximately 84% were seen once. Sequencing was performed on peripheral blood. Source of these receptors: a man aged 65 to 79 with active COVID-19.

The chain uses TRBV9 and TRBJ2-7, with 8 bases fitting TRBD2. The CDR3 is 15 amino acids. The V gene's germline CDR1 is SGDLS and CDR2 YYNGEE. The V and J ends lost 0 bases and 2 bases, in that order; junction bases with no gene match: 4. In DNA, the CDR3 is TGTGCCAGCAGCGTAGCGCCTAGCGGGCCCTACGAGCAGTACTTC. It codes for CASSVAPSGPYEQYF.

The gene calls are TRBV4-2 and TRBJ2-5, with 7 bases identical to TRBD2. CDR3 size: 15 residues. V dropped 6 bases and J dropped 2; count of bases not matched to a gene: 9. CDR1 is LGHNA and CDR2 is YNFKEQ in the germline V gene. The chain's CDR3 is CASRSLGGGQETQYF. CDR3 bases: TGTGCCAGCAGATCCCTAGGCGGGGGACAAGAGACCCAGTACTTC.

The chain uses TRBV27 and TRBJ1-2; perhaps TRBD1 as D (5 bases). Germline CDR1 is MNHEY and CDR2 is SMNVEV (reference sequence). Deletions cut 2 bases from V and 2 bases from J, with 21 bases between. CDR3 length equals 18 residues. CDR3 sequence reads: CASSLLPSGGGINYGYTF. The CDR3 DNA is TGTGCCAGCAGTTTACTGCCCTCAGGCGGGGGAATCAACTATGGCTACACCTTC.

V and J are TRBV7-8 and TRBJ2-7; TRBD2 might be the D (6 bases). Germline-derived CDR1 and CDR2 are SGHVS and FQNEAQ. The CDR3 covers 15 residues. V was trimmed by 5 bases and J by 4 bases, leaving 18 bases between them. In nucleotides, the CDR3 is TGTGCCAGCAGCCCTTCCCCGGGACTTCTTTACGAGCAGTACTTC. The encoded protein is CASSPSPGLLYEQYF. Full variable domain (rest looked up from reference TRBV7-8 and TRBJ2-7): GAGVSQSPRYKVAKRGQDVALRCDPISGHVSLFWYQQALGQGPEFLTYFQNEAQLDKSGLPSDRFFAERPEGSVSTLKIQRTQQEDSAVYLCASSPSPGLLYEQYFGPGTRLTVT.

The CDR3 coding sequence is TGCGCCAGCAGCCCAGGGACAGGGGTAAACACTGAAGCTTTCTTT. Protein sequence: CASSPGTGVNTEAFF. V is TRBV5-1 and J is TRBJ1-1; TRBD1 matches 10 bases. With V trimmed by 4 bases and J by 2 bases, 5 bases remained unmatched. The CDR3 has 15 residues. Germline CDR1 SGHRS, CDR2 YFSETQ.

This rearrangement joins TRBV5-4 to TRBJ1-2; the match to TRBD1 covers 8 bases. The CDR3 has 17 amino acids. Trimming at V came to 6 bases and at J to 4 bases, leaving 17 bases not matched to a gene. CDR1 is SGHNT, CDR2 YYREEE, per germline (reference sequence). The CDR3, as DNA: TGTGCCAGCACCCCAATGGCAGGGGGCGTTTTAGGCTATGGCTACACCTTC. Translation gives CASTPMAGGVLGYGYTF.

This sequence joins TRBV30 and TRBJ2-1; D uncertain. V was pared by 0 bases and J by 9 bases, with 6 bases between. The CDR3 is made up of 11 amino acids. Germline CDR1 is GTSNPN and CDR2 is SVGIG (reference sequence). CDR3 bases: TGTGCCTGGAGTGTAAGAGTTGAGCAGTTCTTC. Translation gives CAWSVRVEQFF. Combining the CDR3 with reference TRBV30 and TRBJ2-1 gives the whole variable domain SQTIHQWPATLVQPVGSPLSLECTVEGTSNPNLYWYRQAAGRGLQLLFYSVGIGQISSEVPQNLSASRPQDRQFILSSKKLLLSDSGFYLCAWSVRVEQFFGPGTRLTVL.

This chain joins TRBV7-6 and TRBJ2-7; TRBD2 might be the D (5 bases). From germline, CDR1 is SGHVS and CDR2 FNYEAQ. Trimming took 5 bases from V and 7 from J, leaving 15 bases between them. This CDR3 has 13 residues. Here the CDR3 DNA reads TGTGCCAGCAGCGAAGCGACGAGAGGGGAGCAGTACTTC. This encodes CASSEATRGEQYF.

The DNA for the CDR3 is TGCGCCGCGGGCCCGCTAGGTGAGACCCAGTACTTC. It codes for CAAGPLGETQYF. The rearrangement uses TRBV5-1 and TRBJ2-5, with D possibly being TRBD2 (5 bases). V dropped 10 bases and J dropped 5 bases, with 15 bases sitting between them. This CDR3 spans 12 amino acids. In germline, CDR1 is SGHRS, CDR2 YFSETQ.

A few counts support this clone. V usage is TRBV5-1 and J usage is TRBJ2-1; perhaps TRBD2 as D (6 bases). The CDR3 loop spans 12 amino acids. V was shortened by 0 bases and J by 14 bases, with 12 bases between the two germline ends. CDR1 is SGHRS and CDR2 is YFSETQ in the germline V gene. CDR3 in DNA: TGCGCCAGCAGCTTGGGGGGCGGGACGGAGTTCTTC. Translated: CASSLGGGTEFF.

The sample holds one count of this clone. This chain uses TRBV10-3 with TRBJ2-7, with D perhaps matching TRBD2 (6 bases). V was shortened by 8 bases and J by 0 bases, with 17 bases between the two germline ends. Looked up from germline, CDR1 is ENHRY and CDR2 is SYGVKD. This CDR3 is built from 15 residues. DNA for the CDR3: TGTGCCATCGGGGGGTTGACGAGGGCCTCCTACGAGCAGTACTTC. Translated, it gives CAIGGLTRASYEQYF.

The chain couples TRBV30 to TRBJ2-5; D might be TRBD1 (6 bases). Trimming shortened V by 4 bases and J by 5 bases, and 17 bases separated the two germline ends. In germline, CDR1 is GTSNPN, CDR2 SVGIG (reference sequence). The CDR3 consists of 14 residues. CDR3 nucleotides: TGTGCCTGGAACCCGGACAGTGCCGGGGAGACCCAGTACTTC. Protein product: CAWNPDSAGETQYF.

This clone showed up just once. J is TRBJ2-1 and V is TRBV11-1; tentatively, D is TRBD2 (5 bases). Germline V CDR1 and CDR2: SGHAT, FQDESV (reference sequence). The CDR3 runs 13 residues. V lost 4 bases and J 5 bases, leaving 9 bases between the germline ends. In DNA form, the CDR3 reads TGTGCCAGCAGCTACGGACTTAACAATGAGCAGTTCTTC. It encodes CASSYGLNNEQFF.

This chain joins TRBV11-1 and TRBJ1-4; D is ambiguous. The germline V gene encodes CDR1 SGHAT and CDR2 FQDESV (reference sequence). Trimming removed 4 bases at V and 8 bases at J, with 14 bases between. The CDR3 consists of 14 residues. CDR3 sequence reads: CASSSGRAGEKLFF. The CDR3 nucleotides read TGTGCCAGCAGCTCGGGAAGAGCGGGAGAAAAACTGTTTTTT.

This rearrangement joins TRBV5-1 to TRBJ2-5, with D uncertain. V dropped 2 bases and J dropped 2 bases, with 7 bases sitting between them. The CDR3 runs to 13 residues. Germline V gene data show CDR1 as SGHRS and CDR2 as YFSETQ. The CDR3 DNA reads as TGCGCCAGCAGCTTCACATGGCAAGAGACCCAGTACTTC. This translates into CASSFTWQETQYF.

This CDR3 is CASSWRETQYF. The CDR3 coding sequence is TGTGCCAGCAGCTGGAGGGAGACCCAGTACTTC. V usage is TRBV5-4 and J usage is TRBJ2-5, with D possibly TRBD2 on 5 matching bases. V was trimmed by 3 bases and J by 5 bases, leaving 5 bases between them. CDR3 length: 11 amino acids. CDR1 and CDR2 (germline): SGHNT, YYREEE (reference sequence). Full variable domain (outside the CDR3, taken from reference TRBV5-4 and TRBJ2-5): ETGVTQSPTHLIKTRGQQVTLRCSSQSGHNTVSWYQQALGQGPQFIFQYYREEENGRGNFPPRFSGLQFPNYSSELNVNALELDDSALYLCASSWRETQYFGPGTRLLVL.

This rearrangement joins TRBV7-2 to TRBJ2-3; perhaps TRBD1 as D (5 bases). The CDR3 is 13 residues long. From germline, CDR1 is SGHTA and CDR2 FQGNSA. Trimming pared 5 bases from V and 5 bases from J, leaving 11 bases between. Here the CDR3 reads CASSKLQGDTQYF. The DNA of the CDR3 is TGTGCCAGCAGCAAACTTCAGGGAGATACGCAGTATTTT.

The chain links TRBV7-2 to TRBJ2-5; no definite D call. The CDR3 length is 16 residues. V was shortened by 1 base and J by 5 bases, with 17 bases between the two germline ends. The germline gives CDR1 SGHTA, CDR2 FQGNSA. Here the CDR3 reads CASSLGGNLEWETQYF. CDR3 nucleotides: TGTGCCAGCAGCTTAGGCGGAAACCTCGAATGGGAGACCCAGTACTTC.

J is TRBJ1-1 and V is TRBV7-2; D unclear. CDR3 size: 14 residues. V was pared by 5 bases and J by 6 bases, with 16 bases between. Per germline, CDR1 SGHTA and CDR2 FQGNSA. CDR3 nucleotides: TGTGCCAGCAGCCTATATCGTACTACATCTGAAGCTTTCTTT. Its translation is CASSLYRTTSEAFF.

This chain joins TRBV5-1 and TRBJ2-5; possible D gene TRBD1, 6 bases. CDR3 size: 14 residues. V gave up 3 bases and J gave up 3 bases, with 12 bases separating them. From germline, CDR1 is SGHRS and CDR2 YFSETQ. The CDR3 sequence: CASSSQGREETQYF. DNA for the CDR3: TGCGCCAGCAGCTCTCAGGGGAGAGAAGAGACCCAGTACTTC.

This sequence joins TRBV7-2 and TRBJ2-2; tentative D call: TRBD2 (6 bases). The CDR3 length is 14 residues. Germline V gene data show CDR1 as SGHTA and CDR2 as FQGNSA. Trimming stripped 4 bases from V and 6 bases from J, with 12 bases between. This chain's CDR3 is CASSSGVKAGELFF. For the CDR3, the DNA is TGTGCCAGCAGCTCGGGGGTTAAGGCCGGGGAGCTGTTTTTT.

The rearrangement uses TRBV19 and TRBJ1-2, with a possible D match to TRBD1 (6 bases). Trimming removed 2 bases at V and 7 bases at J, with 11 bases between. Germline V gives CDR1 LNHDA, CDR2 SQIVND (reference sequence). This CDR3 region has 13 residues. Here the CDR3 reads CASSIRQASGYTF. CDR3 DNA sequence: TGTGCCAGTAGTATACGACAGGCCAGTGGCTACACCTTC.

This rearrangement joins TRBV24-1 to TRBJ2-1; D gene unclear. CDR3 size: 15 residues. Germline loops: CDR1 KGHDR, CDR2 SFDVKD. V was cut by 3 bases and J by 4 bases, with 12 bases left in between. The CDR3 sequence is CATSDPRQPYNEQFF. CDR3 in DNA: TGTGCCACCAGTGATCCGAGGCAGCCTTACAATGAGCAGTTCTTC.

The V call is TRBV29-1, the J call TRBJ2-7; D remains unclear. V lost 4 bases to trimming and J lost 3 bases, with 16 bases between them. Germline V lookup: CDR1 SQVTM, CDR2 ANQGSEA. The CDR3 length is 14 residues. The CDR3 DNA reads TGCAGCGTTGCTTACGTCGGCAGGCTCTACGAGCAGTACTTC. Translation: CSVAYVGRLYEQYF.